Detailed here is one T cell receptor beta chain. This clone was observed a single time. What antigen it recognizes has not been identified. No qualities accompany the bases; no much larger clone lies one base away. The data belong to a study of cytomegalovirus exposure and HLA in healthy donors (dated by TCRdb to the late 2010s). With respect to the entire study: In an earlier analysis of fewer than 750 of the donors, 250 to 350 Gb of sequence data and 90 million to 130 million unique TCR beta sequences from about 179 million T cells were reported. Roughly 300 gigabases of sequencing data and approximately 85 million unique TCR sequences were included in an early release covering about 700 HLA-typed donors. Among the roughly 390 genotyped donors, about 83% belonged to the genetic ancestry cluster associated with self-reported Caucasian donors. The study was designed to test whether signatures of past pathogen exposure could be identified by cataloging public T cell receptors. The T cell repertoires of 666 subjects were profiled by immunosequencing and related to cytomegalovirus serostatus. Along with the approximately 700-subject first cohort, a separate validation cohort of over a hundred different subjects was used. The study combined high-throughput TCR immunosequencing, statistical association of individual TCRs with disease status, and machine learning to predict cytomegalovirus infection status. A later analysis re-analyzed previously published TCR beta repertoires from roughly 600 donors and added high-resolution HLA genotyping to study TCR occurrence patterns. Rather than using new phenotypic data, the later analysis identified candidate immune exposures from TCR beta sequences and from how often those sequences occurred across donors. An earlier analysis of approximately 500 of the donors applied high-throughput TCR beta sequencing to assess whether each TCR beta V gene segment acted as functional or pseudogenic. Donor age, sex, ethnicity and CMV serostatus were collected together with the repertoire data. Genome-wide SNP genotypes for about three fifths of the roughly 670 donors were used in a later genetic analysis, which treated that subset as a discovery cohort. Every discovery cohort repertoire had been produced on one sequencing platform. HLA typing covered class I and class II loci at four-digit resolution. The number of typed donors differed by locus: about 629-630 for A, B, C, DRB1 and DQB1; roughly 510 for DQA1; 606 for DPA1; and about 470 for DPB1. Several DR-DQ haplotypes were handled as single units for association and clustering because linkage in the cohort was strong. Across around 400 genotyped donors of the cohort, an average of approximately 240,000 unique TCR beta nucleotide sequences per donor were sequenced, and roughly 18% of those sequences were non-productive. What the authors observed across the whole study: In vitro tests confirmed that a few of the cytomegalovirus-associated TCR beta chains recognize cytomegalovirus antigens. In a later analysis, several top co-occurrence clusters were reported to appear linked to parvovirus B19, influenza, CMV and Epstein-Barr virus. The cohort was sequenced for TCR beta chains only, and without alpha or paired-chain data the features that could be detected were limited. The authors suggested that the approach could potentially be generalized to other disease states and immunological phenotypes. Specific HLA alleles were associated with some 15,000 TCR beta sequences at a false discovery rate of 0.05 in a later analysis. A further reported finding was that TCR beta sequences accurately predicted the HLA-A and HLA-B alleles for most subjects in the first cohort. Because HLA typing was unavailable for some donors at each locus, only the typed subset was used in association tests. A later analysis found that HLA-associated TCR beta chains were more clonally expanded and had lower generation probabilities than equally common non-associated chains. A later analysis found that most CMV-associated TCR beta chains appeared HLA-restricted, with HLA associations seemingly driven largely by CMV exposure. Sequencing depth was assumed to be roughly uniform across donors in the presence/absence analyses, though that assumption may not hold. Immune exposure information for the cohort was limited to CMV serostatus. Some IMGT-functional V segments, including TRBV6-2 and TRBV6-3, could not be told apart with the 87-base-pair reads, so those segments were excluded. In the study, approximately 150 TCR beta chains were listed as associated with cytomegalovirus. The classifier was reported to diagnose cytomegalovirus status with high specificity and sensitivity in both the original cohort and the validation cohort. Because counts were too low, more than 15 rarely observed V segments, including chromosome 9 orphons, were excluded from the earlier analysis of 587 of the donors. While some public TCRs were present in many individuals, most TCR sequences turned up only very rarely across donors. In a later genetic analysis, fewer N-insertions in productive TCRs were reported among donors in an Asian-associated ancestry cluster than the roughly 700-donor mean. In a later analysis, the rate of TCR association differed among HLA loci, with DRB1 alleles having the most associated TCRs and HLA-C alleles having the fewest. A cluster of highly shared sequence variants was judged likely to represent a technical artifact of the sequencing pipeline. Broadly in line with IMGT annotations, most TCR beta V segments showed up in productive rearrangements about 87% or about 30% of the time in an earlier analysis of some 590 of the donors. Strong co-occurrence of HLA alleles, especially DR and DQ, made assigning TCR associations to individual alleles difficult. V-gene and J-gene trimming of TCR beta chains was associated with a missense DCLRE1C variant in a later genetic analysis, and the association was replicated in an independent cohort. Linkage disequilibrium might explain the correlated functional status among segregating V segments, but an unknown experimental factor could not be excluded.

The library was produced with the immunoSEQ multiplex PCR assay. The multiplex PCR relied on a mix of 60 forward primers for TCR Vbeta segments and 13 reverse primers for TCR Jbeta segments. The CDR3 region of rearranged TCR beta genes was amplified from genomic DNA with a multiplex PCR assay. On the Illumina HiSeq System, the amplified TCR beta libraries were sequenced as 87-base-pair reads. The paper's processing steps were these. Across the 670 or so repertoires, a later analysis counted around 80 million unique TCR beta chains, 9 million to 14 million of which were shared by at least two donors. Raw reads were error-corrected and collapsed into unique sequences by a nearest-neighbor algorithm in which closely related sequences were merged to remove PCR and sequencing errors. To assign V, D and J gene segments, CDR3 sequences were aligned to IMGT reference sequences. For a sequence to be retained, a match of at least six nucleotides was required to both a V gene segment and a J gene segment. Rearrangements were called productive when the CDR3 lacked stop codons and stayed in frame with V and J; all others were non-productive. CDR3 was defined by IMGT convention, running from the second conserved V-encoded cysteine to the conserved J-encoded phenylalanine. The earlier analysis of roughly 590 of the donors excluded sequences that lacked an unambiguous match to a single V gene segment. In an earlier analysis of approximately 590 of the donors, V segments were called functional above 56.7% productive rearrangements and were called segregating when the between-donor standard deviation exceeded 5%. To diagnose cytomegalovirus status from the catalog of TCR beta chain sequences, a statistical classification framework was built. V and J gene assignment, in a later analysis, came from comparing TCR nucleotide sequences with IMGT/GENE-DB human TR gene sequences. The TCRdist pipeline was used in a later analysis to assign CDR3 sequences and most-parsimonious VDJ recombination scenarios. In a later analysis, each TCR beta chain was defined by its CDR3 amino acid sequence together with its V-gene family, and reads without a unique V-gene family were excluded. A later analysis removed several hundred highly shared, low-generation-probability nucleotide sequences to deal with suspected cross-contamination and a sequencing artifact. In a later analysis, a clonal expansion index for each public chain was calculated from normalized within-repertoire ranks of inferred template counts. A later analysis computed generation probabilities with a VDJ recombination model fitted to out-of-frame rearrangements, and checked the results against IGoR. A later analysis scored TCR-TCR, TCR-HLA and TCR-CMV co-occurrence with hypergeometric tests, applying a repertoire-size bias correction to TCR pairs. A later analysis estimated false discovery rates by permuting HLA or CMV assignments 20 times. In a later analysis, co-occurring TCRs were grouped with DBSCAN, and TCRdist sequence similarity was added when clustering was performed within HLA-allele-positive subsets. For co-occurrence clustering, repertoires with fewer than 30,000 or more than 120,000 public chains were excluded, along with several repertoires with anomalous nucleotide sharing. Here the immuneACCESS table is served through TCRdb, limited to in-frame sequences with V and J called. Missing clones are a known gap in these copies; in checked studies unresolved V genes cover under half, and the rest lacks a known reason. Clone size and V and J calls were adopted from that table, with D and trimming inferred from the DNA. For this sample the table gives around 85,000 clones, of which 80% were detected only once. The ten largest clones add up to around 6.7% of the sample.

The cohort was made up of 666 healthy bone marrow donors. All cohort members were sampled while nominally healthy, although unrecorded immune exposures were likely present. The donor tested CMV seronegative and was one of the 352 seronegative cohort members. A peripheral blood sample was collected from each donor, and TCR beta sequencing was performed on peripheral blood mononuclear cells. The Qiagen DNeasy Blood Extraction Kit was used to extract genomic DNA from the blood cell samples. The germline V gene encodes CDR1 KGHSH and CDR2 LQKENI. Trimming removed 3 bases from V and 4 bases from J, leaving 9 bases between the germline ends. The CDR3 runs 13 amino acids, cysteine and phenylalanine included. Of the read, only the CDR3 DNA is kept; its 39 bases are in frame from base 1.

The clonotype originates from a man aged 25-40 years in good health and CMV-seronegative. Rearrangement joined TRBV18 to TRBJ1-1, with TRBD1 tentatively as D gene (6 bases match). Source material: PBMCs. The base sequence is TGTGCCAGCTCACCGGACAGACTCACTGAAGCTTTCTTT. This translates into CASSPDRLTEAFF.